This T cell receptor beta chain is from a study of blood T cell repertoires in COVID-19. Turning to the study itself: Sources were T cells, B-cell-depleted T cells, or PBMCs; the material itself was cDNA or gDNA.

The CDR3 has 13 residues. The germline gives CDR1 ENHRY, CDR2 SYGVKD. Trimming took 9 bases from V and 2 from J; bases not matched to a gene: 5. Assay used: immunoSEQ multiplex PCR; TCRdb lists only in-frame clones, some missing. The sample holds around 150,000 clones; over 85% are singletons and the top ten take 3.5% to 5%. The chain joins TRBV10-3 to TRBJ2-5; 8 bases align to TRBD2. Material: peripheral blood. The TCR originated in a woman between 50 and 59 years old with acute or convalescent COVID-19. This CDR3 is CAISLAGQETQYF. The DNA of the CDR3 is TGTGCCATTTCTTTAGCGGGACAAGAGACCCAGTACTTC.